This note documents a single T cell receptor beta chain sequence. This clonotype was found many times. Its binding antigen is unknown. The record has no base qualities; no much larger clone is one base away. The protocol used for the library was RACE. The instrument was a NextSeq 500. Library preparation attached unique molecular identifiers to individual cDNA molecules for quantitative, reproducible TCR counting. As for the original processing: The median number of TCRs per sample was around 100,000, ranging from about 20,000 to 750,000. The Decombinator software suite was used to annotate V, J and CDR3 in the TCR reads. For the PS versus PT1 abundance plots, all samples were subsampled to the same number of TCRs (28,000). Expanded TCRs were defined as absent before sensitization and observed at least eight times at the 2-week time point. TCRdb itself trimmed the public reads at Q25 with fastp, ran MiXCR and retained productive beta chains. Rows merge per CDR3 protein into single entries with the most common DNA and genes. For this entry, the V and J calls and clone size follow TCRdb and not the study's own pipeline. Here the sample has approximately 52,000 distinct CDR3 sequences; 8.5% to 10% occur a single time. The ten most abundant clones make up roughly 10% of the sample.

This sample's time point label indicates: pre-sensitization, week 0. The treatment or condition label, as the study defines it: therapeutic diphenylcyclopropenone sensitization with weekly scalp DPC. Total RNA was extracted from unfractionated whole blood that had been collected in Tempus Blood RNA tubes. At every patch-test visit, the blood draw took place before the patch test was put on. To be eligible, patients had to be aged 18 to 70, diagnosed with alopecia and judged suitable for DPC therapy, while pregnant patients were excluded. This record comes from a study of human T cells and chemical hapten exposure (TCRdb year 2021). About the full investigation: For sensitization, 2% DPC in acetone was applied to a 2 cm by 2 cm area of upper inner arm skin. Throughout the study period of about 25 weeks, patients also received therapeutic DPC doses to the scalp every week. For TCR sequencing, blood came from some 31 alopecia patients at anywhere from one to four time points (pre-sensitization, 2, 6 and 24 weeks). Patch testing on the upper back used Finn chambers containing 0.01% DPC, with scoring done after 6 days according to International Contact Dermatitis Research Group standards. Each blood RNA sample was used to sequence both TCR alpha and TCR beta chains. Blood samples were taken from patients before sensitization (week 0) and then at 2, 6 and about 24 weeks after DPC sensitization. In alopecia patients, the study followed how the peripheral blood TCR repertoire changed in vivo over primary and secondary sensitization to diphenylcyclopropenone (DPC), a hapten. The libraries were sequenced as a pool, and the TCR yield per sample differed mostly because of small variations in library volumes within the pool. Alopecia areata with under or over 50% scalp involvement, alopecia totalis and alopecia universalis were represented in the patient cohort, which was mostly female. What the research found in general, with its limitations: DPC sensitization did not change how many TCRs were above 1 in 1000 frequency, and no evidence was found of alterations in global repertoire structure. Patch test score correlated positively with the number of PT1 expanded TCRs, reaching significance at thresholds 8, 16 and 32 but not at 4. Compared with pre-sensitization or healthy control sets, expanded TCRs formed significantly more large CDR3 similarity clusters, which is consistent with antigen-driven responses. Because all patients had alopecia, a presumed autoimmune disease, the immune response of the patients might differ from that of healthy individuals. Repeated subsampling changed both the strength of the expansion versus patch-test correlation and the threshold at which that correlation became significant.

This TCR derives from a woman aged 25 to 39 with alopecia areata. Some clones in this sample may be carry-over from other donors' samples. The sequencing used whole blood, collected in connection with sensitization to the hapten diphenylcyclopropenone (DPC).

The sequenced DNA is TGCAGTGGATCCCCCCGCCGCGCCGCAGATACGCAGTATTTT. Its translation reads: CSGSPRRAADTQYF. The chain uses TRBV20-1 and TRBJ2-3; the D gene identity is not certain. The germline V gene (reference sequence) yields DFQATT for CDR1 and SNEGSKA for CDR2. Trimming takes 7 bases from V and 4 bases from J, and the germline ends sit 18 bases apart. The CDR3 numbers 14 residues from cysteine through phenylalanine. Only CDR3 DNA is held: 42 bases, read in frame from base 1.